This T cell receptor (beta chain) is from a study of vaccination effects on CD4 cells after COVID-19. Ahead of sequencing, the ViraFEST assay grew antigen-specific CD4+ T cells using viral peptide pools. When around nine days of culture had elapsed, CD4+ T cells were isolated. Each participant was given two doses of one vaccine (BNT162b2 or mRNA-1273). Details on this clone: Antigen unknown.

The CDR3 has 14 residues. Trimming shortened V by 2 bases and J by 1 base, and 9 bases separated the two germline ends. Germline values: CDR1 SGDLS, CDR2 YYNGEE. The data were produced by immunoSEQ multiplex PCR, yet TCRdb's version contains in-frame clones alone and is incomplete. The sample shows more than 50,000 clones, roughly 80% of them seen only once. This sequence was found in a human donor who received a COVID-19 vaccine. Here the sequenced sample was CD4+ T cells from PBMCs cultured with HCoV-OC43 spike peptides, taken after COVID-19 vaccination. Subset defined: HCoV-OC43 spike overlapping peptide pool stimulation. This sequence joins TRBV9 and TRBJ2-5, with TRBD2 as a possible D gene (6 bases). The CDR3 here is CASSVGGAQETQYF. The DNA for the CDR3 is TGTGCCAGCAGCGTGGGGGGAGCCCAAGAGACCCAGTACTTC.